These 25 T cell receptor beta chains share one sample of origin, sequenced in a study of T-cell reconstitution after alpha-beta-depleted transplantation in children. TCRbeta library construction was performed incorporating unique molecular identifiers. TCRdb passed the PCR reads through MiXCR, listing each CDR3 protein once. Of about a million distinct CDR3 sequences listed, about 30% are singletons. The starting material was PBMCs, mostly from graft donor cells, obtained 360 days after TCRalphabeta/CD19-depleted stem cell transplant. The receptors originated from a boy younger than two who had a stem cell transplant for SCID, so the T cells may come from the graft donor.

The chain employs TRBV6-5 and TRBJ2-1; D is uncertain. V gave up 0 bases and J gave up 9 bases, with 12 bases separating them. Germline V gene sequence: CDR1 MNHEY, CDR2 SVGAGI. The CDR3 is 14 amino acids. The CDR3 DNA sequence: TGTGCCAGCAGTTACTCGTCAGAAGATTTTGAGCAGTTCTTC. This encodes CASSYSSEDFEQFF.

The V and J genes are TRBV11-1 and TRBJ1-2; D possibly corresponds to TRBD1 (6 bases). Trimming left V 0 bases short and J 6 bases short, with 23 bases between. CDR1 SGHAT and CDR2 FQDESV come from the germline V gene (reference sequence). The CDR3 is made up of 18 amino acids. The CDR3 DNA is TGTGCCAGCAGCTTAGCACGCGGCGGGACACGGAACCCCCATGGCTACACCTTC. Translating it yields CASSLARGGTRNPHGYTF. Full variable domain (outside the CDR3, taken from reference TRBV11-1 and TRBJ1-2): EAEVAQSPRYKITEKSQAVAFWCDPISGHATLYWYRQILGQGPELLVQFQDESVVDDSQLPKDRFSAERLKGVDSTLKIQPAELGDSAMYLCASSLARGGTRNPHGYTFGSGTRLTVV.

This clonotype was observed a few times. CDR3 coding DNA: TGTGCCAGCTCACCAGGGACAGGGCCCCCTGAAGCTTTCTTT. Residues: CASSPGTGPPEAFF. J is TRBJ1-1 and V is TRBV18, with 9 bases identical to TRBD1. With V trimmed by 2 bases and J by 6 bases, 4 bases remained unmatched. The CDR3 has 14 residues. Germline assignment: CDR1 KGHSH and CDR2 LQKENI.

The sample holds a few counts of this clonotype. This chain uses TRBV25-1 with TRBJ2-1; D remains unclear. The germline gives CDR1 MGHDK, CDR2 SYGVNS. The germline V and J ends were trimmed by 1 base and 8 bases, with 9 bases remaining between them. The CDR3 loop spans 13 amino acids. The CDR3 sequence is CASSEWVRDEQFF. The CDR3, as DNA: TGTGCCAGCAGTGAATGGGTTCGGGATGAGCAGTTCTTC.

Written as DNA, the CDR3 is TGTGCCAGCAGTTACTCAGGGGCCCGGGGCTACACCTTC. Its translation: CASSYSGARGYTF. The chain employs TRBV6-5 and TRBJ1-2; maybe TRBD1 (5 bases). From germline, CDR1 is MNHEY and CDR2 SVGAGI. The CDR3 covers 13 residues. V was clipped by 0 bases and J by 8 bases, with 10 bases between them.

The rearrangement uses TRBV10-2 and TRBJ1-2, with a weak D call TRBD1 (5 bases). The CDR3 is 14 residues long. The V and J ends lost 6 bases and 4 bases respectively, with 15 bases between them. Germline values: CDR1 WSHSY, CDR2 SAAADI. In DNA form, the CDR3 reads TGCGCCAGCAGCCCCCAGGGCGCGGTCTATGGCTACACCTTC. It is translated as CASSPQGAVYGYTF.

The gene calls are TRBV29-1 and TRBJ2-5; no clear D gene. Germline CDR1 SQVTM, CDR2 ANQGSEA. The germline V and J ends were trimmed by 0 bases and 10 bases, with 18 bases remaining between them. The CDR3 extends over 14 amino acids. Here the CDR3 reads CSVEDAGPKWGQYF. DNA for the CDR3: TGCAGCGTTGAAGATGCTGGGCCAAAGTGGGGCCAGTACTTC.

This chain uses TRBV12-3 or TRBV12-4 with TRBJ2-4, with D tentatively TRBD1 (6 bases). Trimming left V 2 bases short and J 3 bases short, with 8 bases between. CDR3 size: 14 residues. CDR3 coding DNA: TGTGCCAGCAGTTTACTAGGGGGCAAAAACATTCAGTACTTC. Translating it yields CASSLLGGKNIQYF.

This clonotype was detected once. This chain connects TRBV5-1 to TRBJ2-6; D is unresolved. The CDR3 is 11 residues long. Between the trimmed V and J ends, which lost 6 bases and 15 bases, there was a span of 13 bases. The germline CDR1 and CDR2 sequences are SGHRS and YFSETQ. The CDR3 spells CASTISGDLTF. CDR3 coding DNA: TGCGCCAGCACCATCTCCGGCGACCTGACTTTC.

The chain has TRBV5-5 and TRBJ1-3; the D is unclear. The V gene's germline CDR1 is SGHKS and CDR2 YYEKEE (reference sequence). V was clipped by 0 bases and J by 0 bases, with 10 bases between them. The CDR3 runs 16 residues. Here the CDR3 reads CASSLGSRHSGNTIYF. DNA of the CDR3: TGTGCCAGCAGCTTGGGATCCAGACACTCTGGAAACACCATATATTTT. The full variable domain, completed using reference TRBV5-5 and TRBJ1-3, is DAGVTQSPTHLIKTRGQQVTLRCSPISGHKSVSWYQQVLGQGPQFIFQYYEKEERGRGNFPDRFSARQFPNYSSELNVNALLLGDSALYLCASSLGSRHSGNTIYFGEGSWLTVV.

This clonotype was seen ten or more times. This sequence joins TRBV20-1 and TRBJ2-5, with 7 bases identical to TRBD1. Per germline, CDR1 DFQATT and CDR2 SNEGSKA (reference sequence). Trimming removed 1 base from V and 3 bases from J; junction bases left unmatched: 11. The CDR3 loop spans 16 amino acids. The CDR3 DNA follows: TGCAGTGCTAGAGGTGTCGGAAGGGGGCTTGAAGAGACCCAGTACTTC. Translation gives CSARGVGRGLEETQYF.

The genes are TRBV7-9 and TRBJ2-7, with D possibly being TRBD1 or TRBD2 (5 bases each). The CDR3 is made up of 14 amino acids. Germline assignment: CDR1 SEHNR and CDR2 FQNEAQ (reference sequence). V lost 5 bases to trimming and J lost 3 bases, with 14 bases between them. The CDR3 here is CASSPVGARYEQYF. The CDR3 coding sequence is TGTGCCAGCAGCCCAGTCGGGGCACGCTACGAGCAGTACTTC. The full variable domain, its missing parts supplied by reference TRBV7-9 and TRBJ2-7, is DTGVSQNPRHKITKRGQNVTFRCDPISEHNRLYWYRQTLGQGPEFLTYFQNEAQLEKSRLLSDRFSAERPKGSFSTLEIQRTEQGDSAMYLCASSPVGARYEQYFGPGTRLTVT.

V and J are TRBV12-3 or TRBV12-4 and TRBJ2-1; maybe TRBD2 (5 bases). V was clipped by 2 bases and J by 7 bases, with 12 bases between them. This CDR3 has 14 residues. DNA of the CDR3: TGTGCCAGCAGTTTATCGGGGTACTTGAATGAGCAGTTCTTC. It codes for CASSLSGYLNEQFF.

This clonotype was counted between two and nine times. This sequence joins TRBV20-1 and TRBJ2-2, with TRBD1 as a possible D gene (5 bases). This CDR3 is 17 amino acids long. Trimming took off 1 base at V and 4 bases at J, with 19 bases between the two ends. CDR1 and CDR2 from the germline V gene are DFQATT and SNEGSKA (reference sequence). The CDR3 region has the DNA TGCAGTGCTAGAGCCCTTTGGTGGGGCGCAGGCACCGGGGAGCTGTTTTTT. Translating gives CSARALWWGAGTGELFF.

This rearrangement joins TRBV28 to TRBJ1-1, with D possibly TRBD1 on 5 matching bases. V was clipped by 6 bases and J by 0 bases, with 11 bases between them. Germline CDR1 is MDHEN and CDR2 is SYDVKM. This CDR3 region has 14 residues. Written as DNA, the CDR3 is TGTGCCAGCAGGTACAGGCGCATGAACACTGAAGCTTTCTTT. This translates into CASRYRRMNTEAFF.

This clonotype was recorded a few times. The V call is TRBV7-9, the J call TRBJ2-7, with D uncertain. The germline V and J ends were trimmed by 6 bases and 1 base, with 19 bases remaining between them. The length of the CDR3 is 16 residues. Germline loops: CDR1 SEHNR, CDR2 FQNEAQ (reference sequence). CDR3 sequence (DNA): TGTGCCAGCAGTCGCGACCCGTTACCACTTTCCTACGAGCAGTACTTC. Its translation: CASSRDPLPLSYEQYF.

The count of this clonotype is one. The J gene is TRBJ2-1, the V gene TRBV11-2; TRBD2 agrees at 8 bases. Trimming at V came to 5 bases and at J to 5 bases, leaving 8 bases not matched to a gene. Germline lookup yields CDR1 SGHAT and CDR2 FQNNGV. The CDR3 spans 15 residues. CDR3: CASSLPGLVNNEQFF. The CDR3 DNA is TGTGCCAGCAGCCTCCCGGGACTAGTTAACAATGAGCAGTTCTTC.

The chain links TRBV5-6 to TRBJ2-1; 10 bases are shared with TRBD2. This CDR3 is built from 15 residues. The J segment lost 6 bases and the V segment lost 0 bases, leaving 3 bases of the junction unmatched. Germline V gives CDR1 SGHDT, CDR2 YYEEEE. The CDR3: CASSLVTSGANEQFF. In nucleotides, the CDR3 is TGTGCCAGCAGCTTGGTAACTAGCGGGGCCAATGAGCAGTTCTTC.

This clonotype was detected only a few times. The V and J genes are TRBV12-3 or TRBV12-4 and TRBJ2-3; 11 positions agree with TRBD2. With 5 bases clipped from V and 0 bases from J, the junction kept 7 bases outside the gene matches. This CDR3 has 17 amino acids. CDR3 bases: TGTGCCAGCAGTCAGGGACTAGCGGCTCCTAGCACAGATACGCAGTATTTT. As protein: CASSQGLAAPSTDTQYF.

The chain has TRBV7-2 and TRBJ1-1; D remains unclear. The germline CDR1 and CDR2 sequences are SGHTA and FQGNSA. Trimming shortened V by 4 bases and J by 2 bases, and 11 bases separated the two germline ends. CDR3 length: 14 amino acids. The CDR3 coding sequence is TGTGCCAGCAGCTACTTGGAAGCAAACACTGAAGCTTTCTTT. Amino acids: CASSYLEANTEAFF. The full variable domain, completed using reference TRBV7-2 and TRBJ1-1, is GAGVSQSPSNKVTEKGKDVELRCDPISGHTALYWYRQSLGQGLEFLIYFQGNSAPDKSGLPSDRFSAERTGGSVSTLTIQRTQQEDSAVYLCASSYLEANTEAFFGQGTRLTVV.

This clonotype has only a few counts. The chain carries TRBV28 and TRBJ2-5; unclear D gene. The CDR3 runs 15 residues. Germline V gene sequence: CDR1 MDHEN, CDR2 SYDVKM. The V gene lost 6 bases and the J gene lost 4 bases, with 18 bases spanning the gap. CDR3 loop: CASSPGIGYTETQYF. The CDR3 coding sequence is TGTGCCAGCAGCCCTGGGATAGGGTATACAGAGACCCAGTACTTC.

The CDR3 DNA follows: TGCGCCAGCAGTAACTACAGGGAGCCTACCGATACGCAGTATTTT. Translated: CASSNYREPTDTQYF. The chain uses TRBV4-3 and TRBJ2-3; maybe TRBD1 (6 bases). The V and J ends lost 6 bases and 6 bases respectively, with 19 bases between them. The CDR3 is 15 amino acids. In germline, CDR1 is LGHNA, CDR2 YSLEER.

This clonotype was detected only a few times. The chain is built from TRBV28 and TRBJ2-7; 8 nucleotides align to TRBD2. The germline V gene has CDR1 MDHEN and CDR2 SYDVKM. V was pared by 2 bases and J by 2 bases, with 8 bases of the junction left unmatched. CDR3 length: 16 residues. Written as DNA, the CDR3 is TGTGCCAGCAGTTTACCGACTAGCGCCCTCCCCTACGAGCAGTACTTC. It yields the protein CASSLPTSALPYEQYF.

This chain connects TRBV3-1 to TRBJ2-7; no definite D call. The V gene lost 5 bases and the J gene lost 2 bases, with 19 bases spanning the gap. The CDR3 spans 16 residues. Germline values: CDR1 LGHDT, CDR2 YNNKEL (reference sequence). As DNA, the CDR3 is TGTGCCAGCAGCGCATCCGTAGAGGCGATACCCTACGAGCAGTACTTC. Translated: CASSASVEAIPYEQYF.

This clonotype was recorded a few times. The CDR3 protein is CASSQDPGTSIYF. The CDR3 nucleotides are TGTGCCAGCAGCCAAGATCCGGGTACTTCCATATATTTT. The chain combines TRBV4-2 with TRBJ1-3, with D uncertain. Germline V gene lookup returns CDR1 LGHNA and CDR2 YNFKEQ. The CDR3 extends over 13 amino acids. Trimming pared 0 bases from V and 11 bases from J, leaving 11 bases between.